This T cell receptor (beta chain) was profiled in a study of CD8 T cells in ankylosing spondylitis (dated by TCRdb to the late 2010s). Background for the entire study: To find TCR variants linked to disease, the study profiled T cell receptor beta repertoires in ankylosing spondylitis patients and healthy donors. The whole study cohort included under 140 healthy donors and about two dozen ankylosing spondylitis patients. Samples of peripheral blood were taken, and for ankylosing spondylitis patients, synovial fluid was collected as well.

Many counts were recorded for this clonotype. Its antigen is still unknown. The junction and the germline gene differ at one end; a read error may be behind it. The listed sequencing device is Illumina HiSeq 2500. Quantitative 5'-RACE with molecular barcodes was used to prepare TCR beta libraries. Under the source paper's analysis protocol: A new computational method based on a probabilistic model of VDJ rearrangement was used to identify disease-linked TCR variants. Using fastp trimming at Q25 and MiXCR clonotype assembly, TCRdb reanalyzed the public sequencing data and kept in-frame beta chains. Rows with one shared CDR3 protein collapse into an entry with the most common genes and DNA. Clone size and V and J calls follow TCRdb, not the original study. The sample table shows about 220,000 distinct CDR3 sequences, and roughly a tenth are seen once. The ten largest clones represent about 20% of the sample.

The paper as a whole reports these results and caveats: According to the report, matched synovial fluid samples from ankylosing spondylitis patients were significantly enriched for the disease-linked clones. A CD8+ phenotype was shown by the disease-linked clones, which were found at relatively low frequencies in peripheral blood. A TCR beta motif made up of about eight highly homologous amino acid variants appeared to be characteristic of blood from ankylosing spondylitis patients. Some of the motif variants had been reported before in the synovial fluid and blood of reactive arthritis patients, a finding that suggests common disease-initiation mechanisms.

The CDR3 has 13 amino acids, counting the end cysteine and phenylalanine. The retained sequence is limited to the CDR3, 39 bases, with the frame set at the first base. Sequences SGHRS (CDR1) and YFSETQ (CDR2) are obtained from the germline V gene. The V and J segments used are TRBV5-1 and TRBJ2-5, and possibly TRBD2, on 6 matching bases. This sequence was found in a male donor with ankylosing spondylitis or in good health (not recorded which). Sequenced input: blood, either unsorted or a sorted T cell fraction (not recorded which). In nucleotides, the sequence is TGTGCCAGCAGCTTAGGAGGGACGGAGACCCAGTACTTC. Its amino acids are CASSLGGTETQYF.